This T cell receptor beta chain was recovered during a study of T cell responses to AZD1222 COVID-19 vaccine. Comment on this clone: Its target is not known.

Germline assignment: CDR1 MNHEY and CDR2 SMNVEV (reference sequence). V lost 4 bases and J 8 bases, leaving 14 bases between the germline ends. This CDR3 comprises 13 residues. TCRdb keeps only in-frame clones here, not all; method: immunoSEQ multiplex PCR. The table has approximately 120,000 clones, 70% to 90% seen once. Overall study findings and caveats: Close to half of spike-specific TCRs reportedly recognize unmutated variant regions. Baseline serology detected seropositivity in only five or six AZD1222 recipients. Donors in the cohort were predominantly white British and more often female, and clonal diversity was possibly underestimated.

This clonotype was sampled from an adult who received the AZD1222 COVID-19 vaccine. V is TRBV27 and J is TRBJ1-1; D remains unclear. Source: peripheral blood, taken 28 days after the second AZD1222 dose. CDR3 bases: TGTGCCAGCAGTTATTGGTGGGGAGCCGAAGCTTTCTTT. It specifies CASSYWWGAEAFF.